This section outlines one TCR beta chain sequence together with its context. The CDR3 runs to 18 residues. V was clipped by 0 bases and J by 0 bases; unmatched bases: 10. Germline CDR1 SGDLS, CDR2 YYNGEE. Data came from immunoSEQ multiplex PCR; TCRdb stores just in-frame clones and leaves some out. The data contain some 140,000 clones, about 89% of them singletons. This sample is part of a study of blood T cell repertoires in COVID-19. This receptor was obtained from a man aged 50 to 59 with acute or convalescent COVID-19. The sample was peripheral blood. The chain is built from TRBV9 and TRBJ1-2; 8 positions agree with TRBD1. The CDR3 spells CASSVAPLAGGSNYGYTF. The CDR3 DNA follows: TGTGCCAGCAGCGTAGCCCCCTTGGCAGGGGGCTCTAACTATGGCTACACCTTC.